This T cell receptor beta chain was profiled in a study of blood T cell repertoires in COVID-19 (dated by TCRdb to about 2020). With respect to the entire study: Samples from collaborators originated in the United States, Italy and Spain and spanned both the acute and convalescent phases of COVID-19. A freely available public database, intended as a resource for researchers studying the immune response to SARS-CoV-2, is where the repertoires were released. The material from the prospective study consisted of cDNA or gDNA derived from T cells, B-cell-depleted T cells, or PBMCs. The sample metadata nearly always contained a de-identified subject ID, COVID-19 status, age in years and sex. Where available, HLA class I and class II types were taken from metadata supplied by the sample provider and were not determined by assay-based typing. Deeply sampled blood TCRbeta repertoires from subjects exposed to, actively infected with, or recovered from COVID-19 were included in the dataset. The samples were drawn from two sources: the first 160 participants of the ongoing ImmuneRACE study, and 1,000 to 1,500 subjects contributed by 6 global collaborators.

CDR1 and CDR2 are drawn from the germline V gene: SGHAT, FQNNGV. V ends up 1 base short and J 4 bases short, with an unmatched junction base count of 13. From cysteine to phenylalanine, the CDR3 is 17 amino acids long. Of the read, only the CDR3 DNA is kept; its 51 bases are in frame from base 1. Remarks on this clone: The specificity of this receptor is unknown. No base qualities exist here, and no much larger clone lies one base off it.

The immunoSEQ Assay, a bias-controlled multiplex PCR, was used to amplify TCRbeta CDR3 regions from genomic DNA. The published analysis was carried out like this. Within the assay, amplification of reference gene primers was used to estimate how many nucleated cells each sample contained. To quantify the absolute abundance of each unique TCRbeta CDR3 rearrangement, sequence reads were collapsed and filtered. For each sample, productive Simpson clonality was calculated by taking the square root of Simpson's diversity index across productive rearrangements. TCRdb retrieved this table from immuneACCESS and kept in-frame rearrangements only. Not all clones are present; in checked studies, unresolved V genes account for under half, and no reason is known for the remainder. V and J calls and clone size are given by that table; D and trimming were obtained from the DNA. The sample has around 260,000 clones on record, over 70% of them singletons. 9.5% to 13% of the sample is in the top ten clones.

What the study reported, not specific to this receptor: How much clinical and demographic metadata was included differed by source and by participant, and the metadata was provided uncurated.

In Seattle, one collaborating source enrolled patients while the infection was active and tracked those patients longitudinally over the course of disease. Whole blood was collected in K2EDTA tubes by collaborating institutions according to the institutions' own protocols. For TCRbeta analysis, collaborator samples were shipped as frozen whole blood, as isolated PBMCs, or as DNA extracted from either sample type. The chain couples TRBV11-2 to TRBJ2-7, with 7 bases in between that match TRBD1. The receptor's source is a woman in her 70s with COVID-19, enrolled during active disease. The sequenced sample was peripheral blood. The CDR3 amino acid sequence is: CASSLGATGTVGYEQYF. The base sequence is TGTGCCAGCAGCTTAGGTGCTACCGGGACAGTAGGATACGAGCAGTACTTC.